The 21 T cell receptor beta chains in this list originate from one sample, sequenced in a study of radiotherapy plus CTLA-4 blockade in lung cancer. Sequencing was performed with immunoSEQ multiplex PCR; in TCRdb, only in-frame clones are kept and a portion is missing. Among some 110,000 clones, about four fifths were seen once, and the ten largest hold 5% to 5.5%. The sample here was peripheral blood, taken from a patient treated with radiotherapy plus ipilimumab. These receptors originate from a human donor with non-small cell lung cancer who had a partial response to radiotherapy plus ipilimumab.

The chain recombines TRBV14 with TRBJ1-1, with D perhaps TRBD1 (6 bases). This CDR3 is 14 amino acids long. CDR1 is SGHDN and CDR2 is FVKESK in the germline V gene. The V end lost 5 bases, the J end lost 4 bases, and 14 bases lay between the germline ends. CDR3 amino acids: CASSLGRRGTEAFF. In DNA form, the CDR3 reads TGTGCCAGCAGCTTAGGGCGCAGGGGCACTGAAGCTTTCTTT.

CDR3 region: CASSLVPSASTGELFF. CDR3 DNA sequence: TGCGCCAGCAGCTTGGTTCCCTCAGCGAGTACCGGGGAGCTGTTTTTT. V usage is TRBV5-1 and J usage is TRBJ2-2; no clear D. V was cut by 0 bases and J by 5 bases, with 14 bases left in between. Per the germline V gene, CDR1 is SGHRS and CDR2 is YFSETQ. This CDR3 comprises 16 residues.

This clone was observed a single time. The CDR3 spells CASSYEGTGDTQYF. In DNA, the CDR3 is TGTGCCAGCAGTTACGAGGGAACGGGGGATACGCAGTATTTT. This chain joins TRBV6-5 and TRBJ2-3; a weak D match, TRBD2 (5 bases). Germline lookup yields CDR1 MNHEY and CDR2 SVGAGI. V was cut by 2 bases and J by 6 bases, with 12 bases left in between. CDR3 length equals 14 residues.

This clone has only a few counts. Other DNA sequences in this sample translate to the same CDR3. The chain is built from TRBV18 and TRBJ1-2; tentatively, D is TRBD1 (6 bases). Germline V gives CDR1 KGHSH, CDR2 LQKENI. Trimming took 6 bases from V and 2 from J, leaving 10 bases between them. CDR3 size: 13 residues. CDR3 in amino acids: CASSPDRNYGYTF. The CDR3 coding sequence is TGTGCCAGCTCGCCGGACAGAAACTATGGCTACACCTTC.

The chain combines TRBV7-9 with TRBJ2-3, with 8 bases fitting TRBD1. CDR3 size: 12 residues. Looked up from germline, CDR1 is SEHNR and CDR2 is FQNEAQ (reference sequence). Unmatched junction bases numbered 5, after V lost 10 bases and J lost 5 bases. This CDR3 reads CANGQGGDTQYF. The CDR3 DNA is TGTGCCAACGGACAGGGAGGAGATACGCAGTATTTT.

By share, this clone counts as medium-sized. The chain links TRBV5-4 to TRBJ2-5, with D perhaps matching TRBD1 (5 bases). V lost 0 bases to trimming and J lost 5 bases, with 11 bases between them. The germline CDR1 and CDR2 sequences are SGHNT and YYREEE (reference sequence). This CDR3 contains 14 residues. The chain's CDR3 is CASSLEGSWETQYF. For the CDR3, the DNA is TGTGCCAGCAGCTTGGAGGGGTCCTGGGAGACCCAGTACTTC.

The rearrangement uses TRBV29-1 and TRBJ2-5; TRBD2 matches 16 bases. Trimming took 1 base from V and 5 from J; bases not matched to a gene: 13. Germline CDR1 reads SQVTM; CDR2 reads ANQGSEA. This CDR3 has 19 amino acids. The chain's CDR3 is CSVEVWAGTSGRAVETQYF. The CDR3 nucleotides are TGCAGCGTTGAAGTGTGGGCAGGGACTAGCGGGAGGGCCGTGGAGACCCAGTACTTC.

This chain's CDR3 is CASSLVSNNEQFF. CDR3 bases: TGTGCCAGCAGCTTAGTAAGCAACAATGAGCAGTTCTTC. V and J are TRBV7-9 and TRBJ2-1, with D unresolved. CDR1 SEHNR and CDR2 FQNEAQ come from the germline V gene (reference sequence). V was shortened by 1 base and J by 5 bases, with 6 bases between the two germline ends. The CDR3 spans 13 residues.

This clone was observed a single time. The chain carries TRBV5-5 and TRBJ2-6; TRBD1 agrees at 9 bases. Per the germline V gene, CDR1 is SGHKS and CDR2 is YYEKEE (reference sequence). CDR3 size: 17 residues. With 5 bases clipped from V and 1 base from J, the junction kept 7 bases outside the gene matches. This CDR3 reads CASRAGQGVSGANVLTF. CDR3 in DNA: TGTGCCAGCAGGGCGGGACAGGGTGTATCTGGGGCCAACGTCCTGACTTTC.

In its sample, this clone was seen a few times. This chain links TRBV6-5 with TRBJ2-5; tentative D call: TRBD1 (6 bases). Looked up from germline, CDR1 is MNHEY and CDR2 is SVGAGI. The V gene lost 5 bases and the J gene lost 1 base, with 14 bases spanning the gap. This CDR3 has 15 residues. The CDR3 loop is CASSRTGNGQETQYF. The CDR3 DNA reads as TGTGCCAGCAGTCGTACAGGGAACGGCCAAGAGACCCAGTACTTC.

A few counts support this clone. The chain is built from TRBV4-2 and TRBJ1-4; 11 bases line up with TRBD1. Germline CDR1 reads LGHNA; CDR2 reads YNFKEQ. J was trimmed by 8 bases and V by 6 bases; bases with no gene match: 5. The CDR3 sequence is 14 residues long. The CDR3 sequence is CASRPDRGREKLFF. In DNA form, the CDR3 reads TGTGCCAGCAGACCGGACAGGGGGCGGGAAAAACTGTTTTTT.

The chain recombines TRBV5-4 with TRBJ1-5; D is possibly TRBD1 (5 bases). Germline V gives CDR1 SGHNT, CDR2 YYREEE (reference sequence). Trimming stripped 0 bases from V and 8 bases from J, with 12 bases between. The CDR3 consists of 14 residues. CDR3 sequence (DNA): TGTGCCAGCAGCTTGGAGGCAGGGATGGAGCCCCAGCATTTT. Amino acids: CASSLEAGMEPQHF.

The CDR3 spells CASSYMTGSSYEQYF. The CDR3 DNA reads as TGTGCCAGCAGTTACATGACAGGGAGCTCCTACGAGCAGTACTTC. This chain joins TRBV6-6 and TRBJ2-7; 7 nucleotides line up with TRBD1. The germline V gene has CDR1 MNHNY and CDR2 SVGAGI (reference sequence). This CDR3 is built from 15 residues. V lost 2 bases, J lost 0 bases, and 4 bases stayed unmatched.

The J gene is TRBJ1-2, the V gene TRBV6-1; maybe TRBD1 (6 bases). This CDR3 has 14 amino acids. Germline CDR1 MNHNS, CDR2 SASEGT. The V end was cut by 4 bases, the J end by 8 bases, with 17 bases between. CDR3: CASSGLHRVVGYTF. The DNA for the CDR3 is TGTGCCAGCAGTGGATTACACAGGGTGGTGGGCTACACCTTC.

This clone has only a few counts. The chain uses TRBV11-1 and TRBJ1-6; TRBD1 agrees at 7 bases. The J segment lost 7 bases and the V segment lost 1 base, leaving 7 bases of the junction unmatched. The CDR3 is made up of 16 amino acids. Germline V gene sequence: CDR1 SGHAT, CDR2 FQDESV (reference sequence). The DNA for the CDR3 is TGTGCCAGCAGCTTAGAAACCGGGACAGCCAATTCACCCCTCCACTTT. Its protein is CASSLETGTANSPLHF.

V gene TRBV2 combines with J gene TRBJ2-2; 7 nucleotides line up with TRBD1. V dropped 5 bases and J dropped 0; count of bases not matched to a gene: 3. Germline V gene lookup returns CDR1 SNHLY and CDR2 FYNNEI. CDR3 length: 15 residues. The CDR3 sequence is CASSWTGSNTGELFF. Written as DNA, the CDR3 is TGTGCCAGCAGTTGGACAGGATCGAACACCGGGGAGCTGTTTTTT.

The chain couples TRBV7-9 to TRBJ2-3; a possible D gene is TRBD2 (5 bases). This CDR3 contains 14 residues. Germline V CDR1 and CDR2: SEHNR, FQNEAQ (reference sequence). V was clipped by 2 bases and J by 3 bases, with 9 bases between them. This CDR3 is CASSLSSGTDTQYF. The CDR3 DNA sequence: TGTGCCAGCAGCTTATCGTCGGGAACAGATACGCAGTATTTT.

The V and J genes are TRBV28 and TRBJ2-1; the D is unclear. V was shortened by 7 bases and J by 12 bases, with 16 bases between the two germline ends. The CDR3 runs 12 residues. Germline V gene data show CDR1 as MDHEN and CDR2 as SYDVKM. The CDR3 sequence: CASTDSKSRQFF. The CDR3 nucleotides read TGTGCCAGCACAGACTCAAAATCGCGGCAGTTCTTC.

The gene calls are TRBV6-5 and TRBJ1-1; the D gene is possibly TRBD1 (6 bases). Trimming left V 7 bases short and J 5 bases short, with 14 bases between. This CDR3 contains 13 residues. CDR1 and CDR2 (germline): MNHEY, SVGAGI. The chain's CDR3 is CASNRDRRTEAFF. CDR3 nucleotide sequence: TGTGCCAGCAACCGCGACAGGAGGACTGAAGCTTTCTTT.

The chain uses TRBV7-8 and TRBJ2-2, with D tentatively TRBD2 (5 bases). Trimming stripped 5 bases from V and 1 base from J, with 14 bases between. The germline V gene has CDR1 SGHVS and CDR2 FQNEAQ. The CDR3 contains 16 residues. DNA for the CDR3: TGTGCCAGCAGCACCAAAGCGGACCGGAACACCGGGGAGCTGTTTTTT. It yields the protein CASSTKADRNTGELFF.

This clone occurred a few times. V and J are TRBV5-1 and TRBJ2-2; the match to TRBD1 covers 9 bases. CDR3 size: 16 residues. Germline V lookup: CDR1 SGHRS, CDR2 YFSETQ. The V and J ends lost 4 bases and 0 bases, in that order; junction bases with no gene match: 4. The CDR3 DNA reads TGCGCCAGCAGCACCCGGACAGGGGCGAACACCGGGGAGCTGTTTTTT. This translates into CASSTRTGANTGELFF.